The sequence of this TCR beta chain was determined in a study of blood T cell repertoires in COVID-19. Germline assignment: CDR1 MRHNA and CDR2 SNTAGT. Germline trimming cut 5 bases from V and 0 bases from J; bases unmatched to any gene: 9. This CDR3 spans 18 amino acids. Sequencing was performed with immunoSEQ multiplex PCR; in TCRdb, only in-frame clones are kept and a portion is missing. The data contain some 180,000 clones, roughly 80% of them singletons. The V gene is TRBV6-4, the J gene TRBJ2-1, with 11 bases lining up with TRBD2. The source material was peripheral blood. The receptor was isolated from a man between 60 and 75 years old with acute or convalescent COVID-19. The DNA of the CDR3 is TGTGCCAGCAGTCCGGGACTAGCGGTCATAAGCTCCTACAATGAGCAGTTCTTC. This translates into CASSPGLAVISSYNEQFF.